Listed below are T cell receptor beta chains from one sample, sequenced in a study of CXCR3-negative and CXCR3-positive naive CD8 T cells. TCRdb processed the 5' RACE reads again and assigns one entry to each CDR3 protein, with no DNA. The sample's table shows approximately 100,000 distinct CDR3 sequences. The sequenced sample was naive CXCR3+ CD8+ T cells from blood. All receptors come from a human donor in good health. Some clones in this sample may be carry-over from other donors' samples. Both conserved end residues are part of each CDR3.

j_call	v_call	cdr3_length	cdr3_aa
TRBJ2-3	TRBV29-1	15	CSVEVSGPRTDTQYF
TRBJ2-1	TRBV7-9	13	CASSFIVPGEQFF
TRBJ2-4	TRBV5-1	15	CASRPGTSGGNIQYF
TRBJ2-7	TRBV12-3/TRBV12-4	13	CASSLGPGGEQYF
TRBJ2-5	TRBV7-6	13	CASSQGTEETQYF
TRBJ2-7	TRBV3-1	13	CASSQLHRNEQYF
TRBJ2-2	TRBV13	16	CASSSLAGGAAGELFF
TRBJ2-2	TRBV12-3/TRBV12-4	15	CASSPSGSSTGELFF
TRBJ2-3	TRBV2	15	CASSDEGLASDTQYF
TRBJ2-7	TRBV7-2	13	CASSSTSGGPSYF
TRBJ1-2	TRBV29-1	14	CSVGLQGFNYGYTF
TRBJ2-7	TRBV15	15	CATSRGTSGSYEQYF
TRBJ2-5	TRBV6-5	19	CASSSRTSGKAMYQETQYF
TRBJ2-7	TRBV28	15	CASSLLRGVSYEQYF
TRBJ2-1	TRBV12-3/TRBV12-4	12	CASSSPTSGGFF
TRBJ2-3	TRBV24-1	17	CATSDSKRMDWRDTQYF
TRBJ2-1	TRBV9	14	CASSVVSKGDEQFF
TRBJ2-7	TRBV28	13	CASSLDPTYGQYF
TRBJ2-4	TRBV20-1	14	CSARTMAELNIQYF
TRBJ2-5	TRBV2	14	CASRSPRGLETQYF
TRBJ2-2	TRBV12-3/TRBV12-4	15	CASSFTGRVTGELFF
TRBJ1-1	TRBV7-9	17	CASSLGGWDSLNTEAFF
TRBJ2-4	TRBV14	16	CASSQGRGLAKNIQYF
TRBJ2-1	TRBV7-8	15	CASSSPVAGENEQFF
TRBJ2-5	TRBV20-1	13	CSAPAGGPETQYF
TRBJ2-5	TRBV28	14	CASSSPGLQETQYF
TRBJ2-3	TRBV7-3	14	CASSLGTGEDTQYF
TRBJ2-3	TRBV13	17	CASSTRDYPSSTDTQYF
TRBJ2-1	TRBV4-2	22	CASSQDPWLASGGPSSYNEQFF
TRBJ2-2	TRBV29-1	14	CSVVAGRNTGELFF
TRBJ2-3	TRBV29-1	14	CSVMGLAGVDTQYF
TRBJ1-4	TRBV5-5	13	CASSDDRNEKLFF
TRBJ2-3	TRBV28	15	CASSYRWGSTDTQYF
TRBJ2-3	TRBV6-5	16	CASSYGLEGGPDTQYF
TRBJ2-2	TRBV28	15	CASSPTSGRFGELFF
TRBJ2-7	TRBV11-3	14	CASSPGGGGYEQYF
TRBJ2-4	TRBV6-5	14	CASRPTGEPNIQYF
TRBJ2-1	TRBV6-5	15	CASSPFEGILNEQFF
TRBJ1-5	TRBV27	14	CASSLGSPDQPQHF
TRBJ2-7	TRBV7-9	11	CASGGYYEQYF
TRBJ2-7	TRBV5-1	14	CASSLDGEGHEQYF
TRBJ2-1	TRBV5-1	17	CASSVLGLVAGANEQFF
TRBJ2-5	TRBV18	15	CASSPPAGTQETQYF
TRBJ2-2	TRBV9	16	CASSPTLAINTGELFF
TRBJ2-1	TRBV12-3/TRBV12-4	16	CASSLETGIPIYEQFF
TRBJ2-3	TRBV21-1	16	CASNLPPAGEADTQYF
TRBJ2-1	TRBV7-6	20	CASSLANDLTSGGTYNEQFF
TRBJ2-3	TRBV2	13	CASSEPPSDTQYF
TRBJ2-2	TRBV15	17	CATSRLIRDPNTGELFF
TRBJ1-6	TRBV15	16	CATSRDLSIAGSPLDF
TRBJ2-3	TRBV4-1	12	CASSQGLGPQYF
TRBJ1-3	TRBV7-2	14	CASSYPGAGNTIYF
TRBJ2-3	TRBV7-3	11	CASSPRRPQYF
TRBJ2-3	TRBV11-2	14	CASSPPDSTDTQYF